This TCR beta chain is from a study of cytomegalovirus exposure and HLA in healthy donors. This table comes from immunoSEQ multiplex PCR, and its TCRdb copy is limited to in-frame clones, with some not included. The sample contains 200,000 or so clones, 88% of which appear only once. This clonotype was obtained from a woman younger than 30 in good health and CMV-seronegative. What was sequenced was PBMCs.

Written as DNA, the CDR3 is TGTGCCAGCAGCTTAGGCCGCGGGACCTCTGTCGAGCAGTACTTC. This codes for CASSLGRGTSVEQYF. The V and J genes are TRBV7-8 and TRBJ2-7, with D possibly TRBD2 on 6 matching bases. Germline values: CDR1 SGHVS, CDR2 FQNEAQ. V lost 1 base to trimming and J lost 6 bases, with 16 bases between them. The CDR3 is 15 amino acids.